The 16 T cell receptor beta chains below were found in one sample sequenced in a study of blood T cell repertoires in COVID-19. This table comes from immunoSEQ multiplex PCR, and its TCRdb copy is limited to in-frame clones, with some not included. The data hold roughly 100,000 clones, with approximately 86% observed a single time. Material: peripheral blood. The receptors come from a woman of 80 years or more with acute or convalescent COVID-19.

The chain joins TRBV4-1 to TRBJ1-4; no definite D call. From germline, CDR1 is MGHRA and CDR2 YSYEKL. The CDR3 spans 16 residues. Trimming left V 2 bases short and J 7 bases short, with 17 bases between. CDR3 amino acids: CASSQNEAASREKLFF. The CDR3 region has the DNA TGCGCCAGCAGCCAAAATGAGGCGGCCAGTCGTGAAAAACTGTTTTTT.

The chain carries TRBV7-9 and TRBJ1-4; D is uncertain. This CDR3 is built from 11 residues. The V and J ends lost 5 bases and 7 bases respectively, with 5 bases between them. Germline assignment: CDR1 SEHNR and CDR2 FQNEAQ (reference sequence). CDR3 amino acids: CASSQSEKLFF. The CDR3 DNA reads TGTGCCAGCAGCCAGTCTGAAAAACTGTTTTTT. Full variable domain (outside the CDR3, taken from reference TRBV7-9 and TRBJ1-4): DTGVSQNPRHKITKRGQNVTFRCDPISEHNRLYWYRQTLGQGPEFLTYFQNEAQLEKSRLLSDRFSAERPKGSFSTLEIQRTEQGDSAMYLCASSQSEKLFFGSGTQLSVL.

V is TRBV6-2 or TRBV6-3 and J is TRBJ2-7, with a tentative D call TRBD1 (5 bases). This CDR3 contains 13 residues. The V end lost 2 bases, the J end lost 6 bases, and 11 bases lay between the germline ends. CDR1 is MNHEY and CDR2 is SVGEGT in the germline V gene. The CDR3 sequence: CASSYIGVSEQYF. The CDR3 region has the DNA TGTGCCAGCAGTTACATAGGGGTGAGCGAGCAGTACTTC.

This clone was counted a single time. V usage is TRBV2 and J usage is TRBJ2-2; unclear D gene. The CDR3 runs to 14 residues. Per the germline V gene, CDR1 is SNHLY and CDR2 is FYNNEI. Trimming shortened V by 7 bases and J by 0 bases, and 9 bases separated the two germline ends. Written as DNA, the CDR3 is TGTGCCAGCAAGAGAGTTGCGAACACCGGGGAGCTGTTTTTT. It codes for CASKRVANTGELFF.

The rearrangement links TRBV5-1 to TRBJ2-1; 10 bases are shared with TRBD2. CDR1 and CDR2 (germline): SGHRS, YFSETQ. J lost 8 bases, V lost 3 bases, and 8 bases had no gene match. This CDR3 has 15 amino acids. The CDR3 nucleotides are TGCGCCAGCAGCTGGGCCGGACTAGCGGCGGATGAGCAGTTCTTC. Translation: CASSWAGLAADEQFF.

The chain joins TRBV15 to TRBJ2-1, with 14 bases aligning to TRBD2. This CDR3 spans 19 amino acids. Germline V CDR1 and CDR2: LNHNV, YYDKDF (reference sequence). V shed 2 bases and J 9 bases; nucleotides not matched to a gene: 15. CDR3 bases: TGTGCCACCAGCAGATTGAGTCGGACTAGCGGGGGGAAGGGAAGTGAGCAGTTCTTC. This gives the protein CATSRLSRTSGGKGSEQFF.

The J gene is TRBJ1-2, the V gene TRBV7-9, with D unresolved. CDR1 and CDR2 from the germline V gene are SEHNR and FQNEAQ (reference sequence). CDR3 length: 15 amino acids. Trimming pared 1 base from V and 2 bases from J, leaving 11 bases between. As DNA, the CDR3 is TGTGCCAGCAGCTTAGGAGGTCAGAAGAACTATGGCTACACCTTC. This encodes CASSLGGQKNYGYTF.

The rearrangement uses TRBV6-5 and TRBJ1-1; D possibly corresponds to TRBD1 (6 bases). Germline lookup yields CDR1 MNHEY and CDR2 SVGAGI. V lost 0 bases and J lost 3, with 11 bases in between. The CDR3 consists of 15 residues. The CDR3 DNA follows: TGTGCCAGCAGTTACTCGAACAGGGTAGACACTGAAGCTTTCTTT. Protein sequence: CASSYSNRVDTEAFF.

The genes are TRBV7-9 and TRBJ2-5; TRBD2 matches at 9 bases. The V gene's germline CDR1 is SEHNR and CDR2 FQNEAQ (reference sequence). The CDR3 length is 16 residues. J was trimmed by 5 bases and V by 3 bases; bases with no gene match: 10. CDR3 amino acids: CASSFRSSGGGETQYF. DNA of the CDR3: TGTGCCAGCAGCTTCCGAAGTAGCGGGGGAGGGGAGACCCAGTACTTC.

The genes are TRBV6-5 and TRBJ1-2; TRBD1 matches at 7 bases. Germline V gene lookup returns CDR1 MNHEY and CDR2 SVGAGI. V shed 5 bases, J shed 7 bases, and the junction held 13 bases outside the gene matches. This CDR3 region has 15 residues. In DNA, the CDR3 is TGTGCCAGCAGTAACGGCCCTCAAGGGGGCTTTGGCTACACCTTC. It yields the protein CASSNGPQGGFGYTF.

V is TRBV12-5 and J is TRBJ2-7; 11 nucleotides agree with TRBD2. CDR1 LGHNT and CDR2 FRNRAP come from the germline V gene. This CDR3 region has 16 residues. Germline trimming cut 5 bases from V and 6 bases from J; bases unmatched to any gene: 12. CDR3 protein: CASGPSLAGGRLEQYF. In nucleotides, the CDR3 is TGTGCTAGTGGTCCTTCCCTAGCGGGGGGAAGGCTCGAGCAGTACTTC.

Here the CDR3 reads CASSAKTGAGNTIYF. CDR3 DNA: TGTGCCAGCAGCGCCAAGACAGGGGCTGGAAACACCATATATTTT. V usage is TRBV9 and J usage is TRBJ1-3, with TRBD1 matching over 8 bases. The CDR3 length is 15 residues. Germline trimming cut 3 bases from V and 2 bases from J; bases unmatched to any gene: 4. Germline V gene lookup returns CDR1 SGDLS and CDR2 YYNGEE.

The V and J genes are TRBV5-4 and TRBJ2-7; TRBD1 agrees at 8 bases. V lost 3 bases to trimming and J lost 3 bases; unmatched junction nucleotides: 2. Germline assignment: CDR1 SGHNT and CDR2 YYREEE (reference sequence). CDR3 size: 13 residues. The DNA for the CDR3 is TGTGCCAGCAGCTGGGACAGGCTCTACGAGCAGTACTTC. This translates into CASSWDRLYEQYF. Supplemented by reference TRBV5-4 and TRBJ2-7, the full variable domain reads ETGVTQSPTHLIKTRGQQVTLRCSSQSGHNTVSWYQQALGQGPQFIFQYYREEENGRGNFPPRFSGLQFPNYSSELNVNALELDDSALYLCASSWDRLYEQYFGPGTRLTVT.

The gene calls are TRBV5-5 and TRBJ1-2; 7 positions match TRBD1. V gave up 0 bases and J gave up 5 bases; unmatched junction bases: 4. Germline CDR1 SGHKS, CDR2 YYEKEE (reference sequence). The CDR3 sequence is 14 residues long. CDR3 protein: CASSLATGEYGYTF. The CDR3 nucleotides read TGTGCCAGCAGCTTGGCTACAGGGGAGTATGGCTACACCTTC.

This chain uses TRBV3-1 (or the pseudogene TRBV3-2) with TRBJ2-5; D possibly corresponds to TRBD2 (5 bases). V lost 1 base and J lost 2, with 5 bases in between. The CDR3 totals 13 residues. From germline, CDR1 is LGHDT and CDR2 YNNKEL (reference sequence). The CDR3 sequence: CASSQGLQETQYF. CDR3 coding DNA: TGTGCCAGCAGCCAAGGACTACAAGAGACCCAGTACTTC.

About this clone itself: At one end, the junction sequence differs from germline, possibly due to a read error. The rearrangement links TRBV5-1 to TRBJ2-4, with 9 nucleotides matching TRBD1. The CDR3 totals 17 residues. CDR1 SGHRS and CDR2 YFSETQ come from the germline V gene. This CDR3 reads CASSLEGTGRAKNIQYF. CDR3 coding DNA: TGCGCCAGCAGCTTGGAGGGGACAGGGCGAGCCAAAAACATTCAGTACTTT.